The 29 T cell receptor beta chains below come from one sample, sequenced in a study of blood T cell repertoires in COVID-19. The table came from immunoSEQ multiplex PCR; TCRdb's copy has only in-frame clones and leaves some out. The sample consists of under 300,000 clones, more than 60% of them appearing once. The sequencing input was peripheral blood. The receptors stem from a woman in her thirties or forties with active or convalescent COVID-19.

The chain carries TRBV6-6 and TRBJ2-3, with 10 bases that match TRBD1. CDR1 and CDR2 (germline): MNHNY, SVGAGI (reference sequence). V shed 6 bases and J 6 bases; nucleotides not matched to a gene: 6. The CDR3 runs 14 residues. The CDR3 region has the DNA TGTGCCAGCAGGGGACAGGGGTTTATGGATACGCAGTATTTT. Translated: CASRGQGFMDTQYF.

This clone was seen just once. The V and J genes are TRBV5-1 and TRBJ1-2; 7 bases match TRBD1. There are 14 residues in the CDR3. Per germline, CDR1 SGHRS and CDR2 YFSETQ. V lost 5 bases and J lost 4; bases outside the gene matches: 8. CDR3 DNA sequence: TGCGCCAGCAGACCGGGACAGACCCTCTATGGCTACACCTTC. Protein product: CASRPGQTLYGYTF. The whole variable domain, remainder taken from reference TRBV5-1 and TRBJ1-2, is KAGVTQTPRYLIKTRGQQVTLSCSPISGHRSVSWYQQTPGQGLQFLFEYFSETQRNKGNFPGRFSGRQFSNSRSEMNVSTLELGDSALYLCASRPGQTLYGYTFGSGTRLTVV.

The V call is TRBV18, the J call TRBJ1-1; weak D call: TRBD1 (6 bases). Trimming took off 3 bases at V and 3 bases at J, with 14 bases between the two ends. The germline V gene encodes CDR1 KGHSH and CDR2 LQKENI. This CDR3 region has 15 residues. CDR3 DNA: TGTGCCAGCTCACCCGTGACAGGTGGGCACACTGAAGCTTTCTTT. This gives the protein CASSPVTGGHTEAFF.

The V gene is TRBV5-4, the J gene TRBJ2-7; 9 nucleotides line up with TRBD2. The length of the CDR3 is 15 residues. The trim removed 3 bases at V and 4 bases at J, leaving 8 bases unmatched. Germline loops: CDR1 SGHNT, CDR2 YYREEE (reference sequence). This CDR3 is CASSSSGGKGYEQYF. Here the CDR3 DNA reads TGTGCCAGCAGCTCCAGCGGGGGGAAGGGGTACGAGCAGTACTTC.

The chain recombines TRBV9 with TRBJ2-3; TRBD1 is a possible D gene (6 bases). Germline-derived CDR1 and CDR2 are SGDLS and YYNGEE. V gave up 0 bases and J gave up 7 bases, with 9 bases separating them. The CDR3 spans 13 residues. CDR3 sequence: CASSVAGTNTQYF. The CDR3 nucleotides are TGTGCCAGCAGCGTAGCAGGGACAAATACGCAGTATTTT.

The chain has TRBV28 and TRBJ2-1; 8 bases map to TRBD1. Germline assignment: CDR1 MDHEN and CDR2 SYDVKM. CDR3 length equals 15 residues. Trimming cost V 6 bases and J 3 bases; bases outside gene matches: 7. CDR3 loop: CASRPTGAGYNEQFF. The CDR3 DNA sequence: TGTGCCAGCAGACCGACAGGGGCCGGCTACAATGAGCAGTTCTTC.

This clone was counted once. V is TRBV6-5 and J is TRBJ1-1; the match to TRBD1 covers 7 bases. Germline V gene sequence: CDR1 MNHEY, CDR2 SVGAGI. This CDR3 contains 14 residues. V lost 7 bases and J lost 5; bases outside the gene matches: 10. This chain's CDR3 is CASNPKTGQTEAFF. The CDR3, as DNA: TGTGCCAGCAATCCTAAGACAGGGCAAACTGAAGCTTTCTTT.

V and J are TRBV6-2 or TRBV6-3 and TRBJ2-2, with TRBD1 identical over 7 bases. Germline lookup yields CDR1 MNHEY and CDR2 SVGEGT. The CDR3 length is 15 residues. V shed 2 bases and J 5 bases; nucleotides not matched to a gene: 5. The CDR3 DNA follows: TGTGCCAGCAGTTACCGCCTGACAGGGACCGGGGAGCTGTTTTTT. Its translation: CASSYRLTGTGELFF.

As DNA, the CDR3 is TGTGCCAGCAGCCCCGGAGGGGCCACTGAAGCTTTCTTT. Protein sequence: CASSPGGATEAFF. The rearrangement joins TRBV3-1 (or the pseudogene TRBV3-2) to TRBJ1-1; a weak D match, TRBD1 (5 bases). CDR3 length equals 13 residues. Trimming stripped 4 bases from V and 4 bases from J, with 10 bases between. CDR1 is LGHDT and CDR2 is YNNKEL in the germline V gene (reference sequence).

The chain has TRBV30 and TRBJ2-2; TRBD1 matches 8 bases. V gave up 3 bases and J gave up 7 bases; unmatched junction bases: 4. Germline values: CDR1 GTSNPN, CDR2 SVGIG (reference sequence). The length of the CDR3 is 13 residues. CDR3 region: CAWRDREYGELFF. The CDR3, as DNA: TGTGCCTGGAGGGACAGGGAGTACGGGGAGCTGTTTTTT.

V and J are TRBV15 and TRBJ2-1; D is perhaps TRBD2 (6 bases). The CDR3 extends over 14 amino acids. V was shortened by 5 bases and J by 5 bases, with 13 bases between the two germline ends. Germline CDR1 is LNHNV and CDR2 is YYDKDF (reference sequence). The CDR3 DNA follows: TGTGCCACCAGCCTCTACGGAGGGGACAATGAGCAGTTCTTC. It specifies CATSLYGGDNEQFF.

This clone was seen just once. Germline is not matched at one junction end, which may reflect a read error. The DNA of the CDR3 is TGTGCCAGCAGCTCAGAGACAGGGAACCCCGGGGAGCTGTTTTTT. Translation: CASSSETGNPGELFF. The chain uses TRBV11-2 and TRBJ2-2; 7 nucleotides align to TRBD1. There are 15 residues in the CDR3. CDR1 is SGHAT and CDR2 is FQNNGV in the germline V gene.

As concerns this clone: This specimen includes other DNA sequences encoding the same CDR3. V gene TRBV7-2 combines with J gene TRBJ1-5; tentative D call: TRBD1 (6 bases). This CDR3 is built from 14 residues. Per the germline V gene, CDR1 is SGHTA and CDR2 is FQGNSA. The V end was cut by 5 bases, the J end by 0 bases, with 8 bases between. The CDR3 is CASSQDSSNQPQHF. The CDR3 DNA follows: TGTGCCAGCAGCCAGGACAGTAGCAATCAGCCCCAGCATTTT.

This clone occurred a few times. The same CDR3 is also encoded by other DNA sequences in this sample. The chain carries TRBV6-5 and TRBJ1-1; D may be TRBD1 (6 bases). The germline V and J ends were trimmed by 0 bases and 4 bases, with 6 bases remaining between them. The CDR3 spans 13 residues. The germline CDR1 and CDR2 sequences are MNHEY and SVGAGI. CDR3 DNA: TGTGCCAGCAGTTACTCAGGGGGCACTGAAGCTTTCTTT. It codes for CASSYSGGTEAFF.

Concerning this clone itself: Other DNA sequences in this specimen translate into the identical CDR3. J is TRBJ1-4 and V is TRBV7-9, with TRBD1 matching 11 bases. The CDR3 runs 14 residues. The germline V gene has CDR1 SEHNR and CDR2 FQNEAQ (reference sequence). V lost 3 bases and J lost 7; bases outside the gene matches: 1. DNA for the CDR3: TGTGCCAGCAGCTTGGGGACAGGGGGTGAAAAACTGTTTTTT. It codes for CASSLGTGGEKLFF.

The genes are TRBV2 and TRBJ1-1, with D maybe TRBD1 (5 bases). Trimming removed 3 bases at V and 1 base at J, with 15 bases between. This CDR3 spans 16 amino acids. CDR1 and CDR2 (germline): SNHLY, FYNNEI. In DNA, the CDR3 is TGTGCCAGCAGTGATGGGGCAGGGAAAACGAACACTGAAGCTTTCTTT. Encoded protein: CASSDGAGKTNTEAFF. Complete variable domain (other parts from reference TRBV2 and TRBJ1-1): EPEVTQTPSHQVTQMGQEVILRCVPISNHLYFYWYRQILGQKVEFLVSFYNNEISEKSEIFDDQFSVERPDGSNFTLKIRSTKLEDSAMYFCASSDGAGKTNTEAFFGQGTRLTVV.

The chain combines TRBV6-5 with TRBJ1-1; D remains unclear. This CDR3 is built from 15 residues. Germline CDR1 is MNHEY and CDR2 is SVGAGI. The V end was cut by 4 bases, the J end by 2 bases, with 14 bases between. The CDR3 sequence: CASSSLQLANTEAFF. The CDR3 DNA follows: TGTGCCAGCAGTTCCCTACAGCTCGCAAACACTGAAGCTTTCTTT.

This clone was seen just once. V gene TRBV27 combines with J gene TRBJ1-2; D not certain. Trimming removed 2 bases at V and 8 bases at J, with 15 bases between. Per germline, CDR1 MNHEY and CDR2 SMNVEV (reference sequence). This CDR3 contains 14 residues. This CDR3 reads CASSLSPGGIGYTF. DNA for the CDR3: TGTGCCAGCAGTTTAAGCCCGGGAGGTATCGGCTACACCTTC.

The chain combines TRBV7-6 with TRBJ2-2, with D uncertain. Germline-derived CDR1 and CDR2 are SGHVS and FNYEAQ. CDR3 length equals 16 residues. Trimming shortened V by 2 bases and J by 3 bases, and 13 bases separated the two germline ends. The CDR3 nucleotides are TGTGCCAGCAGCTTATCCCTTGGGCAGGACACCGGGGAGCTGTTTTTT. Encoded protein: CASSLSLGQDTGELFF.

This clone was counted between two and nine times. Other DNA sequences in the same sample also yield this CDR3. The chain couples TRBV5-1 to TRBJ2-1; tentatively, D is TRBD1 (5 bases). This CDR3 spans 13 amino acids. V shed 4 bases and J shed 4 bases, with 9 bases lying between them. Germline lookup yields CDR1 SGHRS and CDR2 YFSETQ. The chain's CDR3 is CASSEQGYNEQFF. CDR3 nucleotide sequence: TGCGCCAGCAGCGAGCAGGGTTACAATGAGCAGTTCTTC.

J is TRBJ2-3 and V is TRBV18; maybe TRBD1 (5 bases). The germline gives CDR1 KGHSH, CDR2 LQKENI. The CDR3 is 14 amino acids. Trimming took 3 bases from V and 9 from J, leaving 16 bases between them. The CDR3, as DNA: TGTGCCAGCTCACCTTCACAGGCTGGGAAAACGCAGTATTTT. Protein product: CASSPSQAGKTQYF.

J is TRBJ2-2 and V is TRBV4-1, with D perhaps matching TRBD2 (6 bases). The CDR3 has 10 amino acids. The germline V and J ends were trimmed by 3 bases and 13 bases, with 6 bases remaining between them. CDR1 and CDR2 (germline): MGHRA, YSYEKL. CDR3 in amino acids: CASSHGRLFF. Written as DNA, the CDR3 is TGCGCCAGCAGCCACGGGAGGCTGTTTTTT.

V usage is TRBV3-1 (or the pseudogene TRBV3-2) and J usage is TRBJ2-2, with 7 positions matching TRBD2. The V segment lost 0 bases and the J segment 14 bases; nucleotides outside the gene matches: 9. The germline CDR1 and CDR2 sequences are LGHDT and YNNKEL (reference sequence). This CDR3 has 14 residues. CDR3 region: CASSQDPRTGGLFF. DNA for the CDR3: TGTGCCAGCAGCCAAGATCCCCGGACGGGAGGACTGTTTTTT.

The V gene is TRBV11-2, the J gene TRBJ1-2; D gene uncertain. The CDR3 is 14 residues long. Trimming pared 3 bases from V and 8 bases from J, leaving 16 bases between. Germline V gene sequence: CDR1 SGHAT, CDR2 FQNNGV. The DNA of the CDR3 is TGTGCCAGCAGCTTGGAAAACGAGGGATTCGGCTACACCTTC. Its translation: CASSLENEGFGYTF.

This clone was seen just once. CDR3 sequence reads: CASSPDRDEGYTF. DNA of the CDR3: TGTGCCAGCAGTCCCGACAGGGATGAAGGCTACACCTTC. The chain has TRBV3-1 (or the pseudogene TRBV3-2) and TRBJ1-2, with TRBD1 matching 7 bases. V was pared by 6 bases and J by 8 bases, with 9 bases of the junction left unmatched. The length of the CDR3 is 13 residues. The germline gives CDR1 LGHDT, CDR2 YNNKEL (reference sequence).

J is TRBJ1-1 and V is TRBV3-1 (or the pseudogene TRBV3-2); D possibly corresponds to TRBD1 (6 bases). This CDR3 comprises 13 residues. Trimming removed 4 bases from V and 1 base from J, with 7 bases in between. Looked up from germline, CDR1 is LGHDT and CDR2 is YNNKEL (reference sequence). The chain's CDR3 is CASSRGGNTEAFF. In DNA, the CDR3 is TGTGCCAGCAGCCGAGGGGGGAACACTGAAGCTTTCTTT.

The rearrangement links TRBV2 to TRBJ2-4, with 7 bases identical to TRBD2. The germline CDR1 and CDR2 sequences are SNHLY and FYNNEI. The CDR3 runs to 16 residues. V was clipped by 5 bases and J by 0 bases; unmatched bases: 7. The CDR3 DNA sequence: TGTGCCAGCAGTTTGGGGGGGGATCTAGCCAAAAACATTCAGTACTTC. Its translation is CASSLGGDLAKNIQYF.

V gene TRBV28 combines with J gene TRBJ2-7, with TRBD1 as a possible D gene (6 bases). This CDR3 has 14 residues. Germline-derived CDR1 and CDR2 are MDHEN and SYDVKM. Trimming removed 2 bases at V and 2 bases at J, with 10 bases between. The CDR3 DNA reads TGTGCCAGCAGTTTACGACAGGATACCTACGAGCAGTACGTC. Amino acids: CASSLRQDTYEQYV.

The rearrangement uses TRBV5-1 and TRBJ1-6; D is perhaps TRBD1 (6 bases). From germline, CDR1 is SGHRS and CDR2 YFSETQ. There are 15 residues in the CDR3. Trimming removed 4 bases at V and 10 bases at J, with 18 bases between. The CDR3 spells CASSLGGQLGSPLHF. Here the CDR3 DNA reads TGCGCCAGCAGCCTGGGTGGACAGTTAGGGTCACCCCTCCACTTT.